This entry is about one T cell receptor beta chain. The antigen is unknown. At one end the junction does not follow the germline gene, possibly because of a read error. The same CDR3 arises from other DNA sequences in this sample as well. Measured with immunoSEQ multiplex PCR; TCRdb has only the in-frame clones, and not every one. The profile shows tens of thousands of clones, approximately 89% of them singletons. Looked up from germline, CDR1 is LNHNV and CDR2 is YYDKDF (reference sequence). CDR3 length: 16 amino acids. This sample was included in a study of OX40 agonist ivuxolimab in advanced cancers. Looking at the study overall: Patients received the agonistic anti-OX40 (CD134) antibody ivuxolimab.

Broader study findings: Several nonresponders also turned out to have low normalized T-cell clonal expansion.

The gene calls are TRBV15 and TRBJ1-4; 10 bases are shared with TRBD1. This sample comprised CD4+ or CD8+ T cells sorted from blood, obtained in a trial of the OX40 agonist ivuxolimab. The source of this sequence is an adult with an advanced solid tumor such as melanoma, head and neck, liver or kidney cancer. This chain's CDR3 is CATSRDLGQGEKKLFF. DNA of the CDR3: TGTGCCACCAGCAGAGATTTAGGACAGGGGGAAAAAAAGCTGTTTTTT. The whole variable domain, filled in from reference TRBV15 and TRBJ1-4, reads DAMVIQNPRYQVTQFGKPVTLSCSQTLNHNVMYWYQQKSSQAPKLLFHYYDKDFNNEADTPDNFQSRRPNTSFCFLDIRSPGLGDTAMYLCATSRDLGQGEKKLFFGSGTQLSVL.